These 3 T cell receptor beta chains share one sample of origin, sequenced in a study of a mutant IDH1 vaccine in newly diagnosed glioma. Their recognized antigens are unknown. Time point here: week 23, last vaccination. The study gave 300 ug of mutant IDH1 20-mer peptide per vaccine dose, with topical imiquimod. Profiled with immunoSEQ multiplex PCR; TCRdb holds only in-frame clones, not every one. The repertoire holds around 80,000 clones, with more than 70% as singletons. The specimen comprised PBMCs, sampled from a glioma patient whose treatment included an IDH1 peptide vaccine. These receptor sequences come from a woman aged 50 to 60 with glioma.

The chain uses TRBV6-5 and TRBJ2-7; no firm D call. V dropped 4 bases and J dropped 0 bases, with 4 bases sitting between them. Germline assignment: CDR1 MNHEY and CDR2 SVGAGI. The length of the CDR3 is 12 residues. Written as DNA, the CDR3 is TGTGCCAGCAGTTTCAACTCCTACGAGCAGTACTTC. Encoded protein: CASSFNSYEQYF.

V is TRBV30 and J is TRBJ2-1; 12 bases are a match to TRBD2. Germline values: CDR1 GTSNPN, CDR2 SVGIG (reference sequence). After removal of 7 bases from V and 1 base from J, the junction contained 2 bases not matched to a gene. The CDR3 is made up of 14 amino acids. The CDR3: CALGTSGSYNEQFF. The CDR3 nucleotides are TGTGCCTTAGGGACTAGCGGGTCCTACAATGAGCAGTTCTTC.

V gene TRBV2 combines with J gene TRBJ1-5; D might be TRBD1 (5 bases). Trimming stripped 9 bases from V and 0 bases from J, with 12 bases between. The germline V gene encodes CDR1 SNHLY and CDR2 FYNNEI. The CDR3 runs to 14 residues. The CDR3 loop reads CASTGANSNQPQHF. CDR3 sequence (DNA): TGTGCCAGTACCGGGGCTAATAGCAATCAGCCCCAGCATTTT. The variable domain in full, with the rest retrieved from reference TRBV2 and TRBJ1-5, is EPEVTQTPSHQVTQMGQEVILRCVPISNHLYFYWYRQILGQKVEFLVSFYNNEISEKSEIFDDQFSVERPDGSNFTLKIRSTKLEDSAMYFCASTGANSNQPQHFGDGTRLSIL.